The 31 T cell receptor beta chains presented below share a single source sample, sequenced in a study of blood T cell repertoires in COVID-19. Here immunoSEQ multiplex PCR was the method, and the copy in TCRdb shows in-frame clones only, minus some. The table includes more than 350,000 clones, 87% detected once. Specimen: PBMCs or T cells enriched from blood (not recorded which). Source of these receptors: a woman between 50 and 59 years old who had recovered from COVID-19.

V gene TRBV25-1 combines with J gene TRBJ2-3; a possible D gene is TRBD1 (6 bases). With 8 bases removed from V and 2 bases from J, the gap between germline ends came to 20 bases. Germline values: CDR1 MGHDK, CDR2 SYGVNS. The CDR3 extends over 16 amino acids. The CDR3, as DNA: TGTGCCAGCGGAGCCCCCGGGACAAGCTCCACAGATACGCAGTATTTT. It encodes CASGAPGTSSTDTQYF.

V gene TRBV18 combines with J gene TRBJ1-2; no clear D. Germline lookup yields CDR1 KGHSH and CDR2 LQKENI. V lost 2 bases to trimming and J lost 6 bases, with 16 bases between them. The CDR3 length is 15 residues. CDR3 DNA sequence: TGTGCCAGCTCACCATGGTCCGAGCCGGTGGATGGCTACACCTTC. Its protein is CASSPWSEPVDGYTF.

V is TRBV7-2 and J is TRBJ1-2, with a weak D call TRBD1 (5 bases). Trimming stripped 7 bases from V and 1 base from J, with 10 bases between. Per the germline V gene, CDR1 is SGHTA and CDR2 is FQGNSA. CDR3 length: 13 residues. The CDR3 DNA reads as TGTGCCAGCAAGGACACCAGTAACTATGGCTACACCTTC. It encodes CASKDTSNYGYTF.

In its sample, this clone was seen a few times. The V and J genes are TRBV27 and TRBJ1-2, with 11 bases identical to TRBD1. V lost 6 bases and J lost 10; bases outside the gene matches: 4. There are 12 residues in the CDR3. Per germline, CDR1 MNHEY and CDR2 SMNVEV (reference sequence). CDR3 nucleotide sequence: TGTGCCAGCAGATGGACAGGGGGCGTCTACACCTTC. Amino acids: CASRWTGGVYTF.

The chain links TRBV12-3 or TRBV12-4 to TRBJ2-2; D gene uncertain. With 6 bases removed from V and 7 bases from J, the gap between germline ends came to 12 bases. The CDR3 is made up of 13 amino acids. The CDR3 coding sequence is TGTGCCAGCAGCCTCCGTCCGAGCGGGGAGCTGTTTTTT. This codes for CASSLRPSGELFF.

The rearrangement links TRBV18 to TRBJ2-7; 7 nucleotides line up with TRBD1. The CDR3 is 16 amino acids. Germline V lookup: CDR1 KGHSH, CDR2 LQKENI. V shed 3 bases, J shed 1 base, and the junction held 9 bases outside the gene matches. The CDR3 here is CASSPEVGDSSYEQYF. The CDR3 DNA reads TGTGCCAGCTCACCTGAGGTGGGGGACAGTTCCTACGAGCAGTACTTC.

This clone was recorded a few times. V is TRBV28 and J is TRBJ1-1, with D unresolved. V lost 6 bases, J lost 1 base, and 18 bases lay in between. Germline V lookup: CDR1 MDHEN, CDR2 SYDVKM. The CDR3 extends over 16 amino acids. The CDR3 DNA is TGTGCCAGCAGATCGGCCTTTCGGGTTGGGAACACTGAAGCTTTCTTT. As protein: CASRSAFRVGNTEAFF.

The chain links TRBV30 to TRBJ1-2, with no clear D. The CDR3 loop spans 12 amino acids. The V gene lost 0 bases and the J gene lost 10 bases, with 12 bases spanning the gap. Per germline, CDR1 GTSNPN and CDR2 SVGIG (reference sequence). The CDR3 DNA is TGTGCCTGGAGTGTATTGGCGGGCCTCTACACCTTC. Translating it yields CAWSVLAGLYTF.

This clone is a singleton in its sample. The gene calls are TRBV27 and TRBJ2-7; D may be TRBD1 (6 bases). This CDR3 has 14 amino acids. Between the trimmed V and J ends, which lost 6 bases and 4 bases, there was a span of 16 bases. Germline CDR1 is MNHEY and CDR2 is SMNVEV (reference sequence). The CDR3 DNA reads TGTGCCAGCAGGCCACAGGGTGTAGGGTACGAGCAGTACTTC. Residues: CASRPQGVGYEQYF.

In this sample, this clone turned up a few times. The chain uses TRBV19 and TRBJ2-2, with 10 bases matching TRBD1. The V segment lost 5 bases and the J segment 6 bases; nucleotides outside the gene matches: 6. CDR1 and CDR2 (germline): LNHDA, SQIVND (reference sequence). The CDR3 covers 15 residues. The CDR3 DNA follows: TGTGCCAGTAGTTTGACAGGGGGCCCCCCCGGGGAGCTGTTTTTT. This encodes CASSLTGGPPGELFF.

The chain couples TRBV9 to TRBJ2-2; TRBD1 is a possible D gene (6 bases). Germline V gene data show CDR1 as SGDLS and CDR2 as YYNGEE. The CDR3 extends over 14 amino acids. Trimming pared 2 bases from V and 1 base from J, leaving 6 bases between. CDR3 protein: CASSVRGNTGELFF. The DNA of the CDR3 is TGTGCCAGCAGCGTCAGGGGGAACACCGGGGAGCTGTTTTTT.

CDR3 in amino acids: CASSMGWGHANTGELFF. CDR3 DNA sequence: TGTGCCAGCAGCATGGGATGGGGCCACGCGAACACCGGGGAGCTGTTTTTT. The chain uses TRBV5-5 and TRBJ2-2; possibly TRBD1 for D (5 bases). V lost 4 bases to trimming and J lost 0 bases, with 16 bases between them. CDR1 is SGHKS and CDR2 is YYEKEE in the germline V gene (reference sequence). This CDR3 is 17 amino acids long. Full variable domain (outside the CDR3, taken from reference TRBV5-5 and TRBJ2-2): DAGVTQSPTHLIKTRGQQVTLRCSPISGHKSVSWYQQVLGQGPQFIFQYYEKEERGRGNFPDRFSARQFPNYSSELNVNALLLGDSALYLCASSMGWGHANTGELFFGEGSRLTVL.

For the CDR3, the DNA is TGTGCCAGCAGTGCAACTAGCGGGGTGGCTGAGACCCAGTACTTC. Residues: CASSATSGVAETQYF. V is TRBV2 and J is TRBJ2-5; 10 bases map to TRBD2. The CDR3 sequence is 15 residues long. Looked up from germline, CDR1 is SNHLY and CDR2 is FYNNEI. Unmatched junction bases numbered 7, after V lost 4 bases and J lost 5 bases.

This sequence joins TRBV28 and TRBJ1-2; D is undetermined. Germline V CDR1 and CDR2: MDHEN, SYDVKM. CDR3 length equals 14 residues. The V end was cut by 5 bases, the J end by 0 bases, with 10 bases between. The CDR3 coding sequence is TGTGCCAGCAGTACCGGGGTATCTAACTATGGCTACACCTTC. Its translation: CASSTGVSNYGYTF.

The chain links TRBV9 to TRBJ1-1, with unresolved D. The germline V and J ends were trimmed by 4 bases and 1 base, with 8 bases remaining between them. Germline loops: CDR1 SGDLS, CDR2 YYNGEE. This CDR3 region has 13 residues. This CDR3 reads CASSSRGNTEAFF. The CDR3 nucleotides are TGTGCCAGCAGCTCCCGCGGGAACACTGAAGCTTTCTTT.

The rearrangement links TRBV7-9 to TRBJ2-7, with a weak D call TRBD1 (7 bases). The germline V and J ends were trimmed by 4 bases and 2 bases, with 12 bases remaining between them. CDR1 SEHNR and CDR2 FQNEAQ come from the germline V gene (reference sequence). The CDR3 covers 14 residues. The CDR3 loop is CASSSGDRTYEQYF. The CDR3, as DNA: TGTGCCAGCAGCTCGGGGGACAGAACCTACGAGCAGTACTTC.

The chain uses TRBV3-1 (or the pseudogene TRBV3-2) and TRBJ1-2; 9 nucleotides agree with TRBD1. There are 16 residues in the CDR3. From germline, CDR1 is LGHDT and CDR2 YNNKEL (reference sequence). The trim removed 3 bases at V and 4 bases at J, leaving 9 bases unmatched. The CDR3 here is CASSQIRDRVCYGYTF. In DNA form, the CDR3 reads TGTGCCAGCAGCCAGATTCGGGACAGGGTTTGCTATGGCTACACCTTC.

CDR3 sequence reads: CASRRIGGGDSPLHF. CDR3 DNA: TGTGCCAGTAGGCGTATCGGAGGGGGCGATTCACCCCTCCACTTT. This chain connects TRBV19 to TRBJ1-6, with 7 nucleotides matching TRBD1. The CDR3 sequence is 15 residues long. Germline lookup yields CDR1 LNHDA and CDR2 SQIVND (reference sequence). With V trimmed by 6 bases and J by 8 bases, 10 bases remained unmatched.

The V call is TRBV4-1, the J call TRBJ1-2; no clear D gene. Germline V CDR1 and CDR2: MGHRA, YSYEKL. This CDR3 region has 14 residues. V lost 0 bases and J 3 bases, leaving 8 bases between the germline ends. CDR3 sequence: CASSQEEVYYGYTF. In nucleotides, the CDR3 is TGCGCCAGCAGCCAAGAAGAGGTTTACTATGGCTACACCTTC.

The chain recombines TRBV5-6 with TRBJ2-7; D may be TRBD1 (6 bases). This CDR3 has 13 residues. V gave up 4 bases and J gave up 7 bases, with 15 bases separating them. From germline, CDR1 is SGHDT and CDR2 YYEEEE. CDR3 DNA: TGTGCCAGCAGCCATAGACAGGACGATGAGCAGTACTTC. Translated: CASSHRQDDEQYF.

The genes are TRBV7-2 and TRBJ2-7, with 9 bases lining up with TRBD1. Germline assignment: CDR1 SGHTA and CDR2 FQGNSA. With 6 bases clipped from V and 1 base from J, the junction kept 7 bases outside the gene matches. CDR3 length: 15 amino acids. The CDR3 DNA reads as TGTGCCAGCAGGCCACAGGGGGCAGGGTCCTACGAGCAGTACTTC. Its translation is CASRPQGAGSYEQYF. Full variable domain (remainder filled in from reference TRBV7-2 and TRBJ2-7): GAGVSQSPSNKVTEKGKDVELRCDPISGHTALYWYRQSLGQGLEFLIYFQGNSAPDKSGLPSDRFSAERTGGSVSTLTIQRTQQEDSAVYLCASRPQGAGSYEQYFGPGTRLTVT.

The CDR3 DNA follows: TGTGCCAGTGCACAGGGGGCTGGGTATAATTCACCCCTCCACTTT. It yields the protein CASAQGAGYNSPLHF. V gene TRBV19 combines with J gene TRBJ1-6; 9 bases match TRBD1. The CDR3 is made up of 15 amino acids. Germline V gives CDR1 LNHDA, CDR2 SQIVND (reference sequence). V lost 8 bases, J lost 4 bases, and 6 bases stayed unmatched.

The gene calls are TRBV14 and TRBJ1-2; 7 bases match TRBD1. There are 16 residues in the CDR3. The V gene's germline CDR1 is SGHDN and CDR2 FVKESK. Losses at the gene ends were 2 bases for V and 7 bases for J; bases not matched to a gene: 13. The CDR3 region has the DNA TGTGCCAGCAGCCAAAGGGGGCTGTTTGGGGCAGGTGGCTACACCTTC. Translated: CASSQRGLFGAGGYTF.

The V and J genes are TRBV27 and TRBJ2-2; 7 nucleotides align to TRBD1. The trim removed 5 bases at V and 1 base at J, leaving 7 bases unmatched. There are 16 residues in the CDR3. The V gene's germline CDR1 is MNHEY and CDR2 SMNVEV (reference sequence). CDR3 region: CASSRRTGLNTGELFF. CDR3 DNA sequence: TGTGCCAGCAGTCGACGGACAGGACTGAACACCGGGGAGCTGTTTTTT.

The chain couples TRBV28 to TRBJ1-2; 9 bases map to TRBD1. The CDR3 sequence is 16 residues long. The V gene's germline CDR1 is MDHEN and CDR2 SYDVKM. V was clipped by 2 bases and J by 3 bases; unmatched bases: 7. The CDR3 coding sequence is TGTGCCAGCAGTTTAACTCTGACAGGGGGTGACTATGGCTACACCTTC. This translates into CASSLTLTGGDYGYTF.

The rearrangement links TRBV6-1 to TRBJ2-7; D not resolved. The CDR3 length is 12 residues. The V gene's germline CDR1 is MNHNS and CDR2 SASEGT. V was cut by 2 bases and J by 5 bases, with 7 bases left in between. The CDR3 sequence is CASSEIVNEQYF. In nucleotides, the CDR3 is TGTGCCAGCAGTGAAATAGTTAACGAGCAGTACTTC.

J is TRBJ2-5 and V is TRBV7-2; D remains unclear. The CDR3 runs 15 residues. V shed 5 bases and J shed 3 bases, with 16 bases lying between them. Germline-derived CDR1 and CDR2 are SGHTA and FQGNSA. The DNA for the CDR3 is TGTGCCAGCAGCCCAATCCCGGGTCGCGAAGAGACCCAGTACTTC. Amino acids: CASSPIPGREETQYF.

Concerning this clone itself: The same CDR3 arises from other DNA sequences in this sample as well. V is TRBV12-3 or TRBV12-4 and J is TRBJ1-2, with a possible D match to TRBD1 (5 bases). V lost 6 bases and J 4 bases, leaving 9 bases between the germline ends. This CDR3 has 12 amino acids. The CDR3 DNA is TGTGCCAGCAGCCTAAGGGGCTATGGCTACACCTTC. Encoded protein: CASSLRGYGYTF.

This chain uses TRBV11-3 with TRBJ2-6, with D uncertain. Per the germline V gene, CDR1 is SGHNT and CDR2 is YENEEA. The CDR3 is made up of 17 amino acids. V dropped 0 bases and J dropped 2 bases, with 11 bases sitting between them. The CDR3 region has the DNA TGTGCCAGCAGCTTAGATTCCGACTTTACTGGGGCCAACGTCCTGACTTTC. Its protein is CASSLDSDFTGANVLTF. The variable domain in full, completed from reference TRBV11-3 and TRBJ2-6, reads EAGVVQSPRYKIIEKKQPVAFWCNPISGHNTLYWYLQNLGQGPELLIRYENEEAVDDSQLPKDRFSAERLKGVDSTLKIQPAELGDSAVYLCASSLDSDFTGANVLTFGAGSRLTVL.

This sequence joins TRBV6-5 and TRBJ2-2; TRBD1 matches 8 bases. CDR3 length: 14 residues. Germline V CDR1 and CDR2: MNHEY, SVGAGI. Unmatched junction bases numbered 5, after V lost 5 bases and J lost 6 bases. The CDR3 nucleotides read TGTGCCAGCAGTAGACAGGGGATCGCCGGGGAGCTGTTTTTT. This codes for CASSRQGIAGELFF.

The chain joins TRBV18 to TRBJ2-1; the match to TRBD2 covers 14 bases. This CDR3 is built from 17 residues. The trim removed 0 bases at V and 5 bases at J, leaving 3 bases unmatched. In germline, CDR1 is KGHSH, CDR2 LQKENI. CDR3 DNA: TGTGCCAGCTCACCACCGGGACTAGCGGGGGCCCACAATGAGCAGTTCTTC. Its protein product is CASSPPGLAGAHNEQFF. The variable domain in full, completed from reference TRBV18 and TRBJ2-1, reads NAGVMQNPRHLVRRRGQEARLRCSPMKGHSHVYWYRQLPEEGLKFMVYLQKENIIDESGMPKERFSAEFPKEGPSILRIQQVVRGDSAAYFCASSPPGLAGAHNEQFFGPGTRLTVL.